The entry below gives a single T cell receptor (beta chain) sequence along with its context. V gave up 2 bases and J gave up 3 bases, with 8 bases separating them. Per the germline V gene, CDR1 is SGHRS and CDR2 is YFSETQ. This CDR3 is 14 amino acids long. This record belongs to a study of CD8 T cells in ankylosing spondylitis. MiXCR, run by TCRdb on the 5' RACE reads, gives a single entry per CDR3 protein. The sample shows under 250,000 distinct CDR3 sequences, under 30% of them seen only once. The origin of this receptor is a male donor with ankylosing spondylitis or in good health (not recorded which). The sample comprised blood, either unsorted or a sorted T cell fraction (not recorded which). The chain combines TRBV5-1 with TRBJ2-2, with D maybe TRBD2 (5 bases). The CDR3 DNA reads as TGCGCCAGCAGCTTACTCGGGGACACCGGGGAGCTGTTTTTT. As protein: CASSLLGDTGELFF. Filled out from reference TRBV5-1 and TRBJ2-2, the complete variable domain reads KAGVTQTPRYLIKTRGQQVTLSCSPISGHRSVSWYQQTPGQGLQFLFEYFSETQRNKGNFPGRFSGRQFSNSRSEMNVSTLELGDSALYLCASSLLGDTGELFFGEGSRLTVL.